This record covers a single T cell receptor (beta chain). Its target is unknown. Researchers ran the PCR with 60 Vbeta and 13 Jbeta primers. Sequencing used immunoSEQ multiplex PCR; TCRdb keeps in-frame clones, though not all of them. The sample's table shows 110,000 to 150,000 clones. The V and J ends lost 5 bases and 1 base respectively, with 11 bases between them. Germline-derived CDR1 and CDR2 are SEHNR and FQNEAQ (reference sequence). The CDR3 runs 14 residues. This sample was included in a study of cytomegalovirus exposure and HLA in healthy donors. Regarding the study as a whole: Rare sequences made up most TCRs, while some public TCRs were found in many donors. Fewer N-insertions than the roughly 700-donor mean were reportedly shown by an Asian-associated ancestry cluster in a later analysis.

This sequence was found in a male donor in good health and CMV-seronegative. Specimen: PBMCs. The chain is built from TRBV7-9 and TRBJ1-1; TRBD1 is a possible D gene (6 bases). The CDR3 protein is CASSPGQTNTEAFF. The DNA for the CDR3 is TGTGCCAGCAGCCCCGGACAGACGAACACTGAAGCTTTCTTT.